This TCR beta chain was captured by sequencing in a study of cytomegalovirus exposure and HLA in healthy donors. The PCR ran on 60 Vbeta and 13 Jbeta primers. Libraries were prepared by immunoSEQ multiplex PCR; TCRdb keeps only in-frame clonotypes and omits some of them. Here the sample spans about 130,000 clones, over 70% being singletons. Findings and caveats of the study: An observed cluster of highly shared sequence variants was recorded as a likely sequencing artifact. In a later analysis, several top co-occurrence clusters appeared linked to parvovirus B19, influenza, CMV and Epstein-Barr virus. According to an earlier analysis, most TCR beta V segments yielded productive rearrangements about 87% or about 30% of the time.

CDR1 and CDR2 (germline): MNHEY, SVGAGI. The length of the CDR3 is 15 residues. V was pared by 5 bases and J by 5 bases, with 11 bases of the junction left unmatched. As regards this clone: Its antigen is still unknown.

The sequenced sample was PBMCs. This clonotype originated in a woman aged 50 to 60 in good health and CMV-seronegative. This chain joins TRBV6-5 and TRBJ1-2, with 7 bases matching TRBD1. The CDR3 protein is CASSRQGGIGYGYTF. As DNA, the CDR3 is TGTGCCAGCAGTCGACAGGGCGGTATTGGGTATGGCTACACCTTC.